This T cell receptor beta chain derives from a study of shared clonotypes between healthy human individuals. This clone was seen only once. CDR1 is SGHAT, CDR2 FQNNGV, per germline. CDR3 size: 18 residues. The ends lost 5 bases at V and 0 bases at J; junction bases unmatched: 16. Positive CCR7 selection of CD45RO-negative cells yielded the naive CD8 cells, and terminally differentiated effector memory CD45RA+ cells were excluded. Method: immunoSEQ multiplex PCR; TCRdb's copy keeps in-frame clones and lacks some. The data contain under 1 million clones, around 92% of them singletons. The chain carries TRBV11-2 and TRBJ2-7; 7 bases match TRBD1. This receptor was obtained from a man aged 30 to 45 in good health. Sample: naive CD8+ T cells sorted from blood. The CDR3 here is CASSPAGTVSLDSYEQYF. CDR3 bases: TGTGCCAGCAGCCCGGCCGGGACAGTTTCACTAGACTCCTACGAGCAGTACTTC.